The 26 T cell receptor beta chains below come from one sample, sequenced in a study of OX40 agonist ivuxolimab in advanced cancers. The method was immunoSEQ multiplex PCR; TCRdb's version includes in-frame clones alone and lacks a portion of them. The sample yields 75,000 to 95,000 clones, about 89% seen once. Specimen: CD4+ or CD8+ T cells sorted from blood, collected in a trial of the OX40 agonist ivuxolimab. All receptors come from an adult with an advanced solid tumor such as melanoma, head and neck, liver or kidney cancer.

This clone was picked up one time. The chain employs TRBV19 and TRBJ2-5; possible D gene TRBD2, 5 bases. The germline V gene encodes CDR1 LNHDA and CDR2 SQIVND (reference sequence). The CDR3 spans 14 residues. Trimming shortened V by 6 bases and J by 3 bases, and 14 bases separated the two germline ends. CDR3 coding DNA: TGTGCCAGTAGCTCGACTACAACAGAAGAGACCCAGTACTTC. Residues: CASSSTTTEETQYF.

The genes are TRBV5-1 and TRBJ2-5, with 8 positions matching TRBD1. Germline V gene lookup returns CDR1 SGHRS and CDR2 YFSETQ. With V trimmed by 0 bases and J by 3 bases, 1 base remained unmatched. The CDR3 length is 14 residues. The chain's CDR3 is CASSLDRGEETQYF. The CDR3 DNA sequence: TGCGCCAGCAGCTTGGACAGGGGGGAAGAGACCCAGTACTTC.

This clone was seen just once. The genes are TRBV5-1 and TRBJ1-1; D call uncertain. V was pared by 0 bases and J by 3 bases, with 6 bases between. The CDR3 extends over 13 amino acids. Germline V lookup: CDR1 SGHRS, CDR2 YFSETQ. In nucleotides, the CDR3 is TGCGCCAGCAGCTTGGACAGCGACACTGAAGCTTTCTTT. Translated, it gives CASSLDSDTEAFF.

The chain is built from TRBV9 and TRBJ1-2, with D tentatively TRBD1 (5 bases). Germline loops: CDR1 SGDLS, CDR2 YYNGEE. This CDR3 region has 14 residues. The ends were cut back, 0 bases at V and 6 bases at J, with 12 bases in the middle. The CDR3: CASSVESGRDGYTF. CDR3 in DNA: TGTGCCAGCAGCGTAGAATCAGGGAGGGATGGCTACACCTTC.

The DNA of the CDR3 is TGTGCCAGCAGTGCGACAGGGGGCCGAGCTGAAGCTTTCTTT. As protein: CASSATGGRAEAFF. This rearrangement joins TRBV6-6 to TRBJ1-1; 10 bases match TRBD1. Per germline, CDR1 MNHNY and CDR2 SVGAGI (reference sequence). The CDR3 has 14 residues. The junction had 6 bases not matched to a gene; V was cut back by 5 bases and J by 6 bases.

The rearrangement links TRBV5-1 to TRBJ1-5, with D tentatively TRBD1 (5 bases). From germline, CDR1 is SGHRS and CDR2 YFSETQ. V was shortened by 0 bases and J by 5 bases, with 9 bases between the two germline ends. CDR3 length equals 14 residues. Written as DNA, the CDR3 is TGCGCCAGCAGCTTGGCAGGGTGGGATCAGCCCCAGCATTTT. Protein product: CASSLAGWDQPQHF.

This clone has only one observation. The genes are TRBV23-1 and TRBJ2-1; D may be TRBD1 (5 bases). TRBV23-1 is annotated as an ORF whose role is uncertain. V lost 4 bases and J 10 bases, leaving 23 bases between the germline ends. The CDR3 has 16 amino acids. CDR3 sequence: CASSPRTKVSRWEQFF. Written as DNA, the CDR3 is TGCGCCAGCAGTCCTAGGACAAAAGTGAGTAGATGGGAGCAGTTCTTC.

This chain connects TRBV28 to TRBJ2-5; 10 bases fit TRBD2. Per the germline V gene, CDR1 is MDHEN and CDR2 is SYDVKM. Trimming took 6 bases from V and 5 from J; bases not matched to a gene: 6. The CDR3 covers 14 residues. The CDR3 sequence is CASSPSGGRETQYF. The CDR3 bases are TGTGCCAGCAGCCCTAGCGGGGGAAGGGAGACCCAGTACTTC.

This clone has just a few counts. V usage is TRBV29-1 and J usage is TRBJ2-3, with a weak D call TRBD2 (5 bases). V lost 2 bases, J lost 3 bases, and 12 bases lay in between. CDR1 and CDR2 (germline): SQVTM, ANQGSEA. There are 14 residues in the CDR3. The CDR3 nucleotides read TGCAGCGTTGAAAGTTCGCCGGGAACAGATACGCAGTATTTT. The encoded protein is CSVESSPGTDTQYF.

The CDR3 bases are TGTGCCAGCTCAAAGGAAAGCGGCACAGATACGCAGTATTTT. Protein: CASSKESGTDTQYF. The V and J genes are TRBV28 and TRBJ2-3; no firm D call. Germline V gene data show CDR1 as MDHEN and CDR2 as SYDVKM. The length of the CDR3 is 14 residues. Trimming took off 8 bases at V and 1 base at J, with 13 bases between the two ends. Complete variable domain (other parts from reference TRBV28 and TRBJ2-3): DVKVTQSSRYLVKRTGEKVFLECVQDMDHENMFWYRQDPGLGLRLIYFSYDVKMKEKGDIPEGYSVSREKKERFSLILESASTNQTSMYLCASSKESGTDTQYFGPGTRLTVL.

The V gene is TRBV12-5, the J gene TRBJ2-5; 12 positions agree with TRBD2. Trimming at V came to 1 base and at J to 1 base, leaving 1 base not matched to a gene. The CDR3 consists of 16 residues. Germline loops: CDR1 LGHNT, CDR2 FRNRAP. CDR3 sequence reads: CASGLGLAGVQETQYF. CDR3 bases: TGTGCTAGTGGTTTGGGACTAGCGGGAGTCCAAGAGACCCAGTACTTC.

The chain employs TRBV28 and TRBJ2-5; TRBD1 aligns across 7 bases. Unmatched junction bases numbered 8, after V lost 5 bases and J lost 5 bases. CDR3 length equals 14 residues. Germline V gene data show CDR1 as MDHEN and CDR2 as SYDVKM. CDR3 bases: TGTGCCAGCAGTAAAGGGGGCGCGGTTGAGACCCAGTACTTC. Residues: CASSKGGAVETQYF.

The table lists this clone with a count of one. J is TRBJ1-6 and V is TRBV28; D is unclear. The CDR3 runs to 13 residues. Germline V lookup: CDR1 MDHEN, CDR2 SYDVKM. The V gene lost 1 base and the J gene lost 5 bases, with 3 bases spanning the gap. This chain's CDR3 is CASSLLNNSPLHF. CDR3 coding DNA: TGTGCCAGCAGTTTATTGAATAATTCACCCCTCCACTTT.

The chain's CDR3 is CASSLRPKLGEQFF. CDR3 in DNA: TGTGCCAGCAGCTTGCGGCCTAAACTGGGTGAGCAGTTCTTC. This chain connects TRBV9 to TRBJ2-1; no firm D call. This CDR3 comprises 14 residues. Trimming pared 4 bases from V and 9 bases from J, leaving 17 bases between. The germline V gene encodes CDR1 SGDLS and CDR2 YYNGEE.

J is TRBJ2-2 and V is TRBV4-2, with 9 bases aligning to TRBD2. This CDR3 comprises 15 residues. With V trimmed by 1 base and J by 7 bases, 4 bases remained unmatched. Germline V gene lookup returns CDR1 LGHNA and CDR2 YNFKEQ. The CDR3 loop reads CASSQAGGGVGELFF. Written as DNA, the CDR3 is TGTGCCAGCAGCCAAGCAGGCGGGGGGGTCGGGGAGCTGTTTTTT.

This clone was counted only a few times. A junction end diverges from the germline sequence, so it may reflect a read error. The chain combines TRBV7-7 with TRBJ2-7; D gene unclear. Germline CDR1 SSHAT, CDR2 FNYEAQ (reference sequence). The CDR3 sequence is 13 residues long. In nucleotides, the CDR3 is TGTGCTAGCAGCTTAGAACTCAGCTACGAGCAGTACTTC. Protein product: CASSLELSYEQYF.

This clone was observed a handful of times. The J gene is TRBJ2-7, the V gene TRBV5-6; the D is unclear. Trimming shortened V by 1 base and J by 2 bases, and 4 bases separated the two germline ends. Germline loops: CDR1 SGHDT, CDR2 YYEEEE. The CDR3 consists of 12 residues. DNA for the CDR3: TGTGCCAGCAGCTTGATACCCTACGAGCAGTACTTC. Translating gives CASSLIPYEQYF.

The V call is TRBV11-1, the J call TRBJ2-2, with no clear D. The CDR3 loop spans 14 amino acids. Trimming pared 5 bases from V and 4 bases from J, leaving 11 bases between. Germline V gene lookup returns CDR1 SGHAT and CDR2 FQDESV (reference sequence). Here the CDR3 DNA reads TGTGCCAGCAGCGTCCTAGAAATCACCGGGGAGCTGTTTTTT. This translates into CASSVLEITGELFF.

The chain carries TRBV28 and TRBJ1-4; 8 bases fit TRBD1. The V gene end was trimmed by 7 bases and the J gene end by 7 bases; junction bases not matched to a gene: 5. CDR3 size: 13 residues. The V gene's germline CDR1 is MDHEN and CDR2 SYDVKM. The CDR3 DNA is TGTGCCAGCACAACGACAGGGGTTGAAAAACTGTTTTTT. Amino acid sequence: CASTTTGVEKLFF.

This chain connects TRBV7-3 to TRBJ2-3, with TRBD2 matching over 9 bases. Trimming took 4 bases from V and 4 from J; bases not matched to a gene: 6. Germline V gene sequence: CDR1 SGHTA, CDR2 FQGTGA. The CDR3 spans 15 residues. The DNA for the CDR3 is TGTGCCAGCAGCTACGTAGCGGGAGTCGCAGATACGCAGTATTTT. It yields the protein CASSYVAGVADTQYF. Based on the CDR3 plus reference TRBV7-3 and TRBJ2-3, the full variable domain is GAGVSQTPSNKVTEKGKYVELRCDPISGHTALYWYRQSLGQGPEFLIYFQGTGAADDSGLPNDRFFAVRPEGSVSTLKIQRTERGDSAVYLCASSYVAGVADTQYFGPGTRLTVL.

This clone was counted a single time. The chain uses TRBV5-1 and TRBJ1-2; unclear D gene. Germline assignment: CDR1 SGHRS and CDR2 YFSETQ. Between the trimmed V and J ends, which lost 2 bases and 3 bases, there was a span of 17 bases. The CDR3 consists of 16 residues. The CDR3 region is CASSLSGATRDYGYTF. The DNA of the CDR3 is TGCGCCAGCAGCTTATCCGGCGCTACTAGGGACTATGGCTACACCTTC.

J is TRBJ2-3 and V is TRBV28; weak D call: TRBD1 (7 bases). Germline V CDR1 and CDR2: MDHEN, SYDVKM. This CDR3 has 16 residues. Trimming took 5 bases from V and 2 from J, leaving 17 bases between them. In DNA, the CDR3 is TGTGCCAGCAGTCCAGGGGGGCACGGTTTCACAGATACGCAGTATTTT. Amino acids: CASSPGGHGFTDTQYF. Supplemented by reference TRBV28 and TRBJ2-3, the full variable domain reads DVKVTQSSRYLVKRTGEKVFLECVQDMDHENMFWYRQDPGLGLRLIYFSYDVKMKEKGDIPEGYSVSREKKERFSLILESASTNQTSMYLCASSPGGHGFTDTQYFGPGTRLTVL.

This chain links TRBV29-1 with TRBJ2-1; TRBD2 agrees at 9 bases. The V gene end was trimmed by 4 bases and the J gene end by 2 bases; junction bases not matched to a gene: 3. From germline, CDR1 is SQVTM and CDR2 ANQGSEA. The CDR3 covers 14 residues. CDR3 sequence: CSVGRGGAYNEQFF. The CDR3 nucleotides read TGCAGCGTTGGTCGCGGGGGGGCCTACAATGAGCAGTTCTTC.

V gene TRBV18 combines with J gene TRBJ1-1; TRBD1 might be the D (5 bases). Germline V CDR1 and CDR2: KGHSH, LQKENI. The CDR3 extends over 14 amino acids. V lost 4 bases and J lost 5, with 14 bases in between. Here the CDR3 reads CASSQSQEYTEAFF. The CDR3 DNA reads as TGTGCCAGCTCACAGTCACAGGAGTATACTGAAGCTTTCTTT.

The chain has TRBV9 and TRBJ2-2; TRBD2 agrees at 10 bases. The ends lost 4 bases at V and 6 bases at J; junction bases unmatched: 9. Germline CDR1 SGDLS, CDR2 YYNGEE. The CDR3 runs 16 residues. In DNA form, the CDR3 reads TGTGCCAGCAGCCGAGGAGCGGGAGGGCCGTCCGGGGAGCTGTTTTTT. Protein: CASSRGAGGPSGELFF. The whole variable domain, filled in from reference TRBV9 and TRBJ2-2, reads DSGVTQTPKHLITATGQRVTLRCSPRSGDLSVYWYQQSLDQGLQFLIQYYNGEERAKGNILERFSAQQFPDLHSELNLSSLELGDSALYFCASSRGAGGPSGELFFGEGSRLTVL.

The chain has TRBV19 and TRBJ2-1; perhaps TRBD2 as D (6 bases). There are 15 residues in the CDR3. The germline V and J ends were trimmed by 5 bases and 1 base, with 12 bases remaining between them. CDR1 is LNHDA and CDR2 is SQIVND in the germline V gene (reference sequence). CDR3 amino acids: CASSERRESYNEQFF. DNA for the CDR3: TGTGCCAGTAGTGAGAGACGGGAGTCCTACAATGAGCAGTTCTTC.